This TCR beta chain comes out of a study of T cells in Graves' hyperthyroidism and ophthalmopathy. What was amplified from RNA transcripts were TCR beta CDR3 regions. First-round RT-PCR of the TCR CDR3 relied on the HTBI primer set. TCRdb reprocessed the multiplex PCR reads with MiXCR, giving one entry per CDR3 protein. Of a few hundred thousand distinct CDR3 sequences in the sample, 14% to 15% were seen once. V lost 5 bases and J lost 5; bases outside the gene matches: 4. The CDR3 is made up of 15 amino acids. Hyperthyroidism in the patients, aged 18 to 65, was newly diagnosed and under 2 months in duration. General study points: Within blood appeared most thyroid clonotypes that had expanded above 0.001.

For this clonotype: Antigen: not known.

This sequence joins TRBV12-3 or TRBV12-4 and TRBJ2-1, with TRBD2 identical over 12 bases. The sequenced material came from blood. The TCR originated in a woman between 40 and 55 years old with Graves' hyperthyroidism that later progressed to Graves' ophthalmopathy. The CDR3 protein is CASSAGLAGNNEQFF. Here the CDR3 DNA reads TGTGCCAGCAGTGCCGGACTAGCGGGAAACAATGAGCAGTTCTTC.